The 15 T cell receptor beta chains reported below all come from one sample, sequenced in a study of T-cell reconstitution after alpha-beta-depleted transplantation in children. Unique molecular identifiers were built into the TCRbeta library. TCRdb fed the PCR reads into MiXCR, producing one record per CDR3 protein. The sample records 700,000 or so distinct CDR3 sequences, 13% being singletons. Sample: PBMCs, taken before TCRalphabeta/CD19-depleted stem cell transplant. Source of these receptors: a girl aged 2 to 10 with congenital amegakaryocytic thrombocytopenia, due to receive a stem cell transplant.

This clonotype was picked up many times. The rearrangement joins TRBV29-1 to TRBJ1-1; no clear D. The V end was cut by 3 bases, the J end by 4 bases, with 0 bases between. The CDR3 runs 9 residues. The germline V gene encodes CDR1 SQVTM and CDR2 ANQGSEA. The CDR3 reads CSVDTEAFF. The CDR3 nucleotides read TGCAGCGTTGACACTGAAGCTTTCTTT.

This clonotype has just a few counts. The gene calls are TRBV12-3 or TRBV12-4 and TRBJ2-7; D not certain. This CDR3 is 13 amino acids long. The V and J ends lost 4 bases and 6 bases respectively, with 13 bases between them. The CDR3 nucleotides are TGTGCCAGCAGTTGGCGGACGGCCGGCGAGCAGTACTTC. Translation: CASSWRTAGEQYF.

V is TRBV29-1 and J is TRBJ1-2; D gene ambiguous. The CDR3 spans 12 residues. Trimming cost V 5 bases and J 4 bases, with 11 bases left between them. Per germline, CDR1 SQVTM and CDR2 ANQGSEA. This chain's CDR3 is CSVTSVPYGYTF. CDR3 bases: TGCAGCGTTACATCCGTCCCCTATGGCTACACCTTC.

This clonotype occurred many times. The chain carries TRBV5-1 and TRBJ2-2; TRBD2 matches at 7 bases. The CDR3 has 14 amino acids. V shed 4 bases, J shed 3 bases, and the junction held 3 bases outside the gene matches. Germline V gene sequence: CDR1 SGHRS, CDR2 YFSETQ. The CDR3 region is CASSGRAYTGELFF. The CDR3 DNA reads as TGCGCCAGCAGCGGGAGGGCATACACCGGGGAGCTGTTTTTT.

This clonotype was seen more than once but under ten times. The rearrangement links TRBV28 to TRBJ2-3; D gene unclear. V gave up 6 bases and J gave up 2 bases, with 12 bases separating them. Germline values: CDR1 MDHEN, CDR2 SYDVKM. The CDR3 runs to 14 residues. CDR3 residues: CASSYGPYTDTQYF. In DNA form, the CDR3 reads TGTGCCAGCAGCTACGGACCATACACAGATACGCAGTATTTT.

This clonotype has at least ten counts. The chain recombines TRBV9 with TRBJ2-1; D is tentatively TRBD1 or TRBD2 (6 bases each). Germline CDR1 and CDR2: SGDLS and YYNGEE. There are 15 residues in the CDR3. V lost 2 bases and J lost 6, with 15 bases in between. For the CDR3, the DNA is TGTGCCAGCAGCGTGACGGGGGCGAGAGGCAATGAGCAGTTCTTC. Protein: CASSVTGARGNEQFF.

Many counts were recorded for this clonotype. The chain has TRBV3-1 and TRBJ1-5; D remains unclear. Germline values: CDR1 LGHDT, CDR2 YNNKEL (reference sequence). V lost 0 bases to trimming and J lost 6 bases, with 6 bases between them. This CDR3 spans 13 amino acids. CDR3 sequence reads: CASSQDGSQPQHF. The DNA for the CDR3 is TGTGCCAGCAGCCAAGATGGGAGTCAGCCCCAGCATTTT. Drawing the rest from reference TRBV3-1 and TRBJ1-5, the complete variable domain is DTAVSQTPKYLVTQMGNDKSIKCEQNLGHDTMYWYKQDSKKFLKIMFSYNNKELIINETVPNRFSPKSPDKAHLNLHINSLELGDSAVYFCASSQDGSQPQHFGDGTRLSIL.

In its sample, this clonotype was seen many times. This chain uses TRBV27 with TRBJ1-2; perhaps TRBD1 as D (5 bases). Germline V gene lookup returns CDR1 MNHEY and CDR2 SMNVEV (reference sequence). V lost 2 bases and J 8 bases, leaving 12 bases between the germline ends. The CDR3 runs 13 residues. CDR3 DNA sequence: TGTGCCAGCAGTTTAATAGGGGCGGGAGGCTACACCTTC. Translation: CASSLIGAGGYTF.

Turning to this clonotype: This clone may be a read error of a much larger clone one base away. The genes are TRBV20-1 and TRBJ2-1, with 7 positions matching TRBD2. Germline lookup yields CDR1 DFQATT and CDR2 SNEGSKA (reference sequence). The CDR3 has 16 residues. Germline trimming cut 4 bases from V and 1 base from J; bases unmatched to any gene: 10. The CDR3 DNA reads TGCAGTGCTACAGGTGGGGCTAGCGGTTCCTACAATGAGCAGTTCTTC. It encodes CSATGGASGSYNEQFF.

The genes are TRBV5-1 and TRBJ2-3; 7 nucleotides line up with TRBD1. V lost 7 bases to trimming and J lost 2 bases; unmatched junction nucleotides: 7. This CDR3 has 14 amino acids. Per the germline V gene, CDR1 is SGHRS and CDR2 is YFSETQ. The CDR3 reads CASGAGTATDTQYF. The CDR3 DNA reads as TGCGCCAGCGGAGCCGGGACAGCCACAGATACGCAGTATTTT.

J is TRBJ2-1 and V is TRBV5-1; no definite D call. Per germline, CDR1 SGHRS and CDR2 YFSETQ. The CDR3 has 13 amino acids. Trimming stripped 0 bases from V and 10 bases from J, with 11 bases between. For the CDR3, the DNA is TGCGCCAGCAGCTTGGCCGCTTTCATGGAGCAGTTCTTC. It translates to CASSLAAFMEQFF.

This clonotype was recorded at least ten times. This sequence joins TRBV5-1 and TRBJ2-2; D gene uncertain. Trimming took off 3 bases at V and 2 bases at J, with 17 bases between the two ends. Germline CDR1 is SGHRS and CDR2 is YFSETQ. This CDR3 has 17 residues. Written as DNA, the CDR3 is TGCGCCAGCAGCTCCGGAACTCGAGGCTTAAACACCGGGGAGCTGTTTTTT. Translating gives CASSSGTRGLNTGELFF.

This rearrangement joins TRBV12-3 or TRBV12-4 to TRBJ2-1, with 8 bases lining up with TRBD1. V shed 6 bases, J shed 4 bases, and the junction held 14 bases outside the gene matches. CDR3 size: 17 residues. CDR3 nucleotide sequence: TGTGCCAGCAGGATACCCGGAGAGACAGGGGAGTACAATGAGCAGTTCTTC. It yields the protein CASRIPGETGEYNEQFF.

Points on this clonotype: Its ends do not fully match the called genes, so a read error is possible. The chain couples TRBV5-1 to TRBJ2-3, with TRBD2 matching over 11 bases. The CDR3 extends over 16 amino acids. Germline V gene sequence: CDR1 SGHRS, CDR2 YFSETQ. The CDR3: CASSLAIAGGHDTQYF. DNA of the CDR3: TGTGCCAGCAGCTTGGCAATAGCGGGAGGGCACGATACGCAGTATTTT.

This clonotype was recorded many times. The chain employs TRBV5-5 and TRBJ1-1, with D possibly being TRBD1 (5 bases). The CDR3 totals 15 residues. Trimming cost V 0 bases and J 3 bases, with 12 bases left between them. Germline CDR1 reads SGHKS; CDR2 reads YYEKEE (reference sequence). The CDR3 loop is CASSLEPGLHTEAFF. The CDR3 DNA is TGTGCCAGCAGCTTGGAGCCAGGGCTGCACACTGAAGCTTTCTTT.